This TCR beta chain appears in the sequencing data of a study of glioma-infiltrating T cells. TCR alpha and beta CDR3 regions were amplified from RNA using iRepertoire nested multiplex PCR. TCRdb passed the multiplex PCR reads through MiXCR, listing each CDR3 protein once. The table records around 350,000 distinct CDR3 sequences, about 40% of them present only once. Notes on the study in general: Patients with low tissue-blood divergence carried a signature set of shared blood CDR3 motifs.

The CDR3 covers 17 residues. CDR1 and CDR2 (germline): MGHDK, SYGVNS. The trim removed 4 bases at V and 0 bases at J, leaving 7 bases unmatched. This clonotype was picked up a small number of times. Its matching antigen is unknown. The source is a human donor with low-grade glioma or glioblastoma, undergoing nonglioma brain surgery, or in good health (not recorded which). Sequencing used glioma tissue, nonneoplastic brain tissue, or PBMCs (not recorded which). The chain carries TRBV25-1 and TRBJ1-3; 9 bases are shared with TRBD1. CDR3 in amino acids: CASSGMGQGSSGNTIYF. The CDR3 DNA reads as TGTGCCAGCAGTGGTATGGGACAGGGTAGCTCTGGAAACACCATATATTTT.